These 11 T cell receptor beta chains came from one sample sequenced in a study of blood T cell repertoires in COVID-19. The protocol was immunoSEQ multiplex PCR, while the TCRdb copy is restricted to in-frame clones and leaves out a portion. The sample holds approximately 180,000 clones; 75% to 95% are singletons and the top ten take around 0.53%. The sequencing sample was made of peripheral blood. The receptor set was obtained from a middle-aged man with acute or convalescent COVID-19.

This rearrangement joins TRBV27 to TRBJ1-2; 9 bases agree with TRBD1. The CDR3 runs 13 residues. The V segment lost 5 bases and the J segment 5 bases; nucleotides outside the gene matches: 3. The germline gives CDR1 MNHEY, CDR2 SMNVEV (reference sequence). This CDR3 is CASSHGTGYGYTF. As DNA, the CDR3 is TGTGCCAGCAGTCATGGGACAGGGTATGGCTACACCTTC.

This clone occurred once. J is TRBJ1-1 and V is TRBV28; 8 nucleotides agree with TRBD1. Germline trimming cut 3 bases from V and 4 bases from J; bases unmatched to any gene: 7. CDR1 is MDHEN, CDR2 SYDVKM, per germline. The CDR3 contains 15 residues. CDR3 loop: CASSLVQGASTEAFF. The CDR3 DNA follows: TGTGCCAGCAGTTTGGTCCAGGGGGCGAGCACTGAAGCTTTCTTT.

This sequence joins TRBV5-1 and TRBJ2-7; TRBD1 matches at 7 bases. V was clipped by 4 bases and J by 3 bases; unmatched bases: 4. This CDR3 comprises 13 residues. Germline CDR1 reads SGHRS; CDR2 reads YFSETQ. The CDR3 coding sequence is TGCGCCAGCAGCCCGACAGGGATCTACGAGCAGTACTTC. This gives the protein CASSPTGIYEQYF.

The J gene is TRBJ2-1, the V gene TRBV12-3 or TRBV12-4; TRBD2 is a possible D gene (5 bases). The CDR3 loop spans 12 amino acids. Trimming took off 1 base at V and 9 bases at J, with 7 bases between the two ends. As DNA, the CDR3 is TGTGCCAGCAGTTTAGTGGGAGTTGAGCAGTTCTTC. Amino acid sequence: CASSLVGVEQFF.

The V gene is TRBV18, the J gene TRBJ1-6; 7 bases agree with TRBD1. J gave up 15 bases and V 2 bases, and 13 bases lay outside the gene matches. The length of the CDR3 is 15 residues. From germline, CDR1 is KGHSH and CDR2 LQKENI. CDR3: CASSPTGAAFANLHF. The CDR3, as DNA: TGTGCCAGCTCACCAACAGGGGCGGCCTTTGCAAACCTCCACTTT.

The chain links TRBV7-8 to TRBJ2-2, with 14 bases identical to TRBD2. Germline assignment: CDR1 SGHVS and CDR2 FQNEAQ. This CDR3 is built from 18 residues. J lost 3 bases, V lost 4 bases, and 7 bases had no gene match. The CDR3 region has the DNA TGTGCCAGCAGCTCGAGACTAGCGGGAGGGTCGCACACCGGGGAGCTGTTTTTT. Protein sequence: CASSSRLAGGSHTGELFF.

This clone was counted a single time. CDR3 sequence reads: CASWDRSYQPQHF. The CDR3 DNA is TGTGCCAGCTGGGACAGATCCTATCAGCCCCAGCATTTT. The rearrangement joins TRBV19 to TRBJ1-5; 7 bases match TRBD1. This CDR3 is built from 13 residues. With V trimmed by 9 bases and J by 5 bases, 7 bases remained unmatched. Germline CDR1 is LNHDA and CDR2 is SQIVND (reference sequence).

With respect to this clone: One junction end does not reproduce the germline sequence, and a read error may be involved. The chain uses TRBV11-2 and TRBJ2-2, with 11 bases matching TRBD2. Looked up from germline, CDR1 is SGHAT and CDR2 is FQNNGV. This CDR3 spans 15 amino acids. The CDR3 region is CASTLAGGGTGELFF. The CDR3 region has the DNA TGTGCCAGCACCTTAGCGGGGGGGGGCACCGGGGAGCTGTTTTTT.

This rearrangement joins TRBV6-5 to TRBJ2-3; TRBD1 might be the D (5 bases). V was cut by 10 bases and J by 2 bases, with 19 bases left in between. The germline gives CDR1 MNHEY, CDR2 SVGAGI. CDR3 length: 15 residues. The CDR3: CATKIQDTHTDTQYF. CDR3 coding DNA: TGTGCCACCAAAATCCAGGACACCCACACAGATACGCAGTATTTT.

The chain uses TRBV6-5 and TRBJ2-3; D may be TRBD2 (7 bases). The V end was cut by 6 bases, the J end by 3 bases, with 16 bases between. This CDR3 has 15 amino acids. Germline lookup yields CDR1 MNHEY and CDR2 SVGAGI. The CDR3 here is CASRGGPVVTDTQYF. As DNA, the CDR3 is TGTGCCAGCAGGGGGGGGCCTGTCGTGACAGATACGCAGTATTTT.

The chain recombines TRBV6-5 with TRBJ2-2, with D possibly matching TRBD1 (5 bases). V was shortened by 6 bases and J by 4 bases, with 9 bases between the two germline ends. Germline assignment: CDR1 MNHEY and CDR2 SVGAGI. This CDR3 contains 13 residues. CDR3 sequence (DNA): TGTGCCAGCAGCCCCCAGGGCACCGGGGAGCTGTTTTTT. Translation: CASSPQGTGELFF.